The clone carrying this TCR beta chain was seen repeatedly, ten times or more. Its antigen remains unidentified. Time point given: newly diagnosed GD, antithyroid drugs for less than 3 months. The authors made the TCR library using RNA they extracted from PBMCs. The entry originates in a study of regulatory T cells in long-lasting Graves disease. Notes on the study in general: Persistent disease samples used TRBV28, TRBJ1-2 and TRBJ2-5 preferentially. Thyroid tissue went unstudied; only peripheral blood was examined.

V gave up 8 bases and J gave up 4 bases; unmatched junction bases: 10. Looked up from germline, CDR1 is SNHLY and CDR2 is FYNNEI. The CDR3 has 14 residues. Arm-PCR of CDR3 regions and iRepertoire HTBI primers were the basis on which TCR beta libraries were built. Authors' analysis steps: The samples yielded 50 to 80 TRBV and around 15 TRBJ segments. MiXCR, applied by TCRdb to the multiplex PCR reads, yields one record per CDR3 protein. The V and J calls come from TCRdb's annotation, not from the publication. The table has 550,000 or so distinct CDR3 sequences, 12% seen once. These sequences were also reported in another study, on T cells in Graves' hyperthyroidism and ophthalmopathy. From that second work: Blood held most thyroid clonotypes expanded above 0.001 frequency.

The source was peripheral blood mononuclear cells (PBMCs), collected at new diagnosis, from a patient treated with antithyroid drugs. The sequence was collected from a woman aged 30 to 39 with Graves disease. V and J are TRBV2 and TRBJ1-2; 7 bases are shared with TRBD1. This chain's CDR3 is CASRHRGDGYGYTF. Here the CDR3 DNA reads TGTGCCAGCCGTCACAGGGGTGATGGCTATGGCTACACCTTC.